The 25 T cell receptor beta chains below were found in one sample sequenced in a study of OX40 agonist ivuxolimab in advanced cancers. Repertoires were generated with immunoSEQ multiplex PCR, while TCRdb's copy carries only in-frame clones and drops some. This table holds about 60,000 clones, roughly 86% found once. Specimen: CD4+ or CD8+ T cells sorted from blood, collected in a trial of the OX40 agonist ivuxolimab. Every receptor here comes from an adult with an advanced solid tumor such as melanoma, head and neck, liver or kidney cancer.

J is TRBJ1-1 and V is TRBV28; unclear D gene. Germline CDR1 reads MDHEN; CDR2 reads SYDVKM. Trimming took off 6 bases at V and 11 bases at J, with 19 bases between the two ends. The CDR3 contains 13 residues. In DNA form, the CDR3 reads TGTGCCAGCAGGGGTAGGACTCGCGAAATGGCTTTCTTT. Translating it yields CASRGRTREMAFF.

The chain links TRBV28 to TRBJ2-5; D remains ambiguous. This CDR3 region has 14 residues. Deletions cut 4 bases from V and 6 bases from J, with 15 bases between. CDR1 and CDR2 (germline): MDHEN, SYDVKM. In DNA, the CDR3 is TGTGCCAGCAGTTCGATAAGGACGAGGCAGACCCAGTACTTC. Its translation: CASSSIRTRQTQYF.

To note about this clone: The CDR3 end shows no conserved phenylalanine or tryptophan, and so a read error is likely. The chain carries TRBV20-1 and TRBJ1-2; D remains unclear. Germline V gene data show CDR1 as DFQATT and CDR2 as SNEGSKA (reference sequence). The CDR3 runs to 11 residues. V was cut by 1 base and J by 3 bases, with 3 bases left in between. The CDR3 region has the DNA TGCAGTGCTAGAGCAGACTATGGCTACACCCTC. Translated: CSARADYGYTL.

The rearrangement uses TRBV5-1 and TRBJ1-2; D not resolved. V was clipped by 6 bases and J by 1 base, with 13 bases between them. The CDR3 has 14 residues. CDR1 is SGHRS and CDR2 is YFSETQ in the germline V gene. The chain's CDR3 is CASTSDGLNYGYTF. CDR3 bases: TGCGCCAGCACTTCCGACGGGCTTAACTATGGCTACACCTTC.

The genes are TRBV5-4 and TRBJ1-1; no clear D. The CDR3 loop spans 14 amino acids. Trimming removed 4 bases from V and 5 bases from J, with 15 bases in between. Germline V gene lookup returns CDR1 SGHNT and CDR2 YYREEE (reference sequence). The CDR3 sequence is CASSPGIIRTEAFF. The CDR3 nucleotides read TGTGCCAGCAGCCCCGGGATTATCCGGACTGAAGCTTTCTTT.

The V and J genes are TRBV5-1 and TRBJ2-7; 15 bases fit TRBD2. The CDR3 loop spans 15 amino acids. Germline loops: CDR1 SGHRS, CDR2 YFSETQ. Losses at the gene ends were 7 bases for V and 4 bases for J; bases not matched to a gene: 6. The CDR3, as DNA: TGCGCCAGCGGCAGGACTAGCGGGAGGGTATACGAGCAGTACTTC. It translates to CASGRTSGRVYEQYF.

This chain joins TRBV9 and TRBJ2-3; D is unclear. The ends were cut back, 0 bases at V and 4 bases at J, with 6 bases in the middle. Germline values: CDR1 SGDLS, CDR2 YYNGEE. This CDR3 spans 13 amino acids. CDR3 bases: TGTGCCAGCAGCGTAGAATTGGCAGATACGCAGTATTTT. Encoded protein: CASSVELADTQYF. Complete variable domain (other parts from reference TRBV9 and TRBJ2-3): DSGVTQTPKHLITATGQRVTLRCSPRSGDLSVYWYQQSLDQGLQFLIQYYNGEERAKGNILERFSAQQFPDLHSELNLSSLELGDSALYFCASSVELADTQYFGPGTRLTVL.

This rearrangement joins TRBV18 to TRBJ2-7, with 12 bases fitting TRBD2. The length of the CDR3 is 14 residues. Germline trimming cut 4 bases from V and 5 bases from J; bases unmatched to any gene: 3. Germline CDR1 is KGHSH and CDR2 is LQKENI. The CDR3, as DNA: TGTGCCAGCTCACAGACTAGCGGGAGAAACGAGCAGTACTTC. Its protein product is CASSQTSGRNEQYF.

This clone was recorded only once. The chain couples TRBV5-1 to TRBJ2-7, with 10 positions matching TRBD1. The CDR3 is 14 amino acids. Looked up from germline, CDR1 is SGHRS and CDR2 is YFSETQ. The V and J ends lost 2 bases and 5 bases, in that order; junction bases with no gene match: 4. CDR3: CASSFGQGGNEQYF. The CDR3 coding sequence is TGCGCCAGCAGCTTCGGACAGGGGGGCAACGAGCAGTACTTC.

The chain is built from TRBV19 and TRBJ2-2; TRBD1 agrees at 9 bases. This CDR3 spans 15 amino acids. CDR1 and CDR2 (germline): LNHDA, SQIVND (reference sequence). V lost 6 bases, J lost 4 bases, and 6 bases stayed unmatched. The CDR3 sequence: CASRLQGAATGELFF. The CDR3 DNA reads TGTGCCAGTAGATTACAGGGGGCGGCCACCGGGGAGCTGTTTTTT.

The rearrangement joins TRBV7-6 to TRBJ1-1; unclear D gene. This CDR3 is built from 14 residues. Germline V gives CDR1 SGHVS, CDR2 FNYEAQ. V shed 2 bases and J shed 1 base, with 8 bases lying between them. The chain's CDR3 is CASSLPGRNTEAFF. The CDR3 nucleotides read TGTGCCAGCAGCTTACCCGGGCGGAACACTGAAGCTTTCTTT.

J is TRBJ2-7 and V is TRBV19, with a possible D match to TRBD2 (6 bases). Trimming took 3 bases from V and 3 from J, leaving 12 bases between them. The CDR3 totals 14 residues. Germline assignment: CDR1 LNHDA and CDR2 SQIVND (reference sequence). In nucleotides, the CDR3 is TGTGCCAGTAGTATGAGGAGGGCTGGCTACGAGCAGTACTTC. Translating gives CASSMRRAGYEQYF.

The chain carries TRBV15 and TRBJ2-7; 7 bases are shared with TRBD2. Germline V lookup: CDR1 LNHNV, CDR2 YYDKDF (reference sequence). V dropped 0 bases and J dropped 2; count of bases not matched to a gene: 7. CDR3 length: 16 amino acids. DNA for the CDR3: TGTGCCACCAGCAGAGACGGCGGGAGAGGGGCCTACGAGCAGTACTTC. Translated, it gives CATSRDGGRGAYEQYF. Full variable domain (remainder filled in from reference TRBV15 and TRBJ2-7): DAMVIQNPRYQVTQFGKPVTLSCSQTLNHNVMYWYQQKSSQAPKLLFHYYDKDFNNEADTPDNFQSRRPNTSFCFLDIRSPGLGDTAMYLCATSRDGGRGAYEQYFGPGTRLTVT.

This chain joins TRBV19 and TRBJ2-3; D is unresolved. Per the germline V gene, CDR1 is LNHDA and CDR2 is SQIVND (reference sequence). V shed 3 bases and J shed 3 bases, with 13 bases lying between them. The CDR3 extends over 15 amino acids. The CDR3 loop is CASSILFSQTDTQYF. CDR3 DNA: TGTGCCAGTAGTATTCTTTTCTCCCAAACAGATACGCAGTATTTT.

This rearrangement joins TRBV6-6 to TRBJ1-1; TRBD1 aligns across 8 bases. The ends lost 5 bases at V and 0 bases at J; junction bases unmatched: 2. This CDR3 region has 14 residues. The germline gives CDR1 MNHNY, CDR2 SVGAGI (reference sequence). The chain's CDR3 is CASSRQGMNTEAFF. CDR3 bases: TGTGCCAGCAGTCGACAGGGGATGAACACTGAAGCTTTCTTT.

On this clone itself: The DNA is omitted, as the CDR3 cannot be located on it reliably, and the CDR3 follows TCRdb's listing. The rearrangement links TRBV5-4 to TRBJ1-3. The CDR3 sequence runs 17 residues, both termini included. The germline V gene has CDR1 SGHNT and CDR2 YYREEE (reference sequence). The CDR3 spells CASSSSRRGYSGNTIYF.

CDR3 amino acids: CASSQFLSGQGFAGELFF. The CDR3 DNA is TGCGCCAGCAGTCAATTCCTGTCAGGACAGGGTTTTGCCGGGGAGCTGTTTTTT. This chain links TRBV23-1 with TRBJ2-2; 8 bases are a match to TRBD1. TRBV23-1 counts as an open reading frame of uncertain function. V was clipped by 1 base and J by 6 bases; unmatched bases: 13. The CDR3 contains 18 residues.

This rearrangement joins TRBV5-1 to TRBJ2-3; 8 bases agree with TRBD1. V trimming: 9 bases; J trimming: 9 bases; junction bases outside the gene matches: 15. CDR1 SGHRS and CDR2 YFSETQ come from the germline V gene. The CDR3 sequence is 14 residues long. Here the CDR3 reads CATRDPQGGSTQYF. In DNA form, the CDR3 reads TGCGCCACCAGGGATCCACAGGGGGGTTCCACGCAGTATTTT.

The CDR3 reads CASSPVGRRAYEQYF. The CDR3 DNA follows: TGTGCCAGCAGCCCGGTGGGACGGAGAGCCTACGAGCAGTACTTC. The chain carries TRBV11-2 and TRBJ2-7; D assignment may be TRBD1 or TRBD2 (5 bases each). V dropped 5 bases and J dropped 2 bases, with 16 bases sitting between them. The CDR3 extends over 15 amino acids. Germline loops: CDR1 SGHAT, CDR2 FQNNGV.

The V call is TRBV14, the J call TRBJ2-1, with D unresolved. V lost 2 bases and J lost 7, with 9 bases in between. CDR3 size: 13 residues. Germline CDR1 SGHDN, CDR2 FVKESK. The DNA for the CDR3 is TGTGCCAGCAGCCAATTACTGGGGAATGAGCAGTTCTTC. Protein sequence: CASSQLLGNEQFF.

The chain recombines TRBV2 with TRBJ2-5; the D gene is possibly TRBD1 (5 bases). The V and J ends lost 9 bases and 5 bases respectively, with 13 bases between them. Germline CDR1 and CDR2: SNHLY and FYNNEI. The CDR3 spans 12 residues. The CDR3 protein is CASRGVRETQYF. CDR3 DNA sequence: TGTGCCAGTAGGGGTGTCCGGGAGACCCAGTACTTC.

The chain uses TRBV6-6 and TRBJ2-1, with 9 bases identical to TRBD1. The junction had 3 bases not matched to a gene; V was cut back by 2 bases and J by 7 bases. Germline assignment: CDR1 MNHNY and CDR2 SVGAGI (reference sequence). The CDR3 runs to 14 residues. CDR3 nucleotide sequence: TGTGCCAGCAGTTACGCCGGGACAGGGAATGAGCAGTTCTTC. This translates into CASSYAGTGNEQFF.

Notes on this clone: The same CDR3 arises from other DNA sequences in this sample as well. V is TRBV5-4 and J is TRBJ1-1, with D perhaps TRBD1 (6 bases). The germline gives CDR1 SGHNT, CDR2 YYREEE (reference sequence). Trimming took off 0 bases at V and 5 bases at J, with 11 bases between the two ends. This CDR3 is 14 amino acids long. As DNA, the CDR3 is TGTGCCAGCAGCTTGGTAGGGGGATATACTGAAGCTTTCTTT. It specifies CASSLVGGYTEAFF.

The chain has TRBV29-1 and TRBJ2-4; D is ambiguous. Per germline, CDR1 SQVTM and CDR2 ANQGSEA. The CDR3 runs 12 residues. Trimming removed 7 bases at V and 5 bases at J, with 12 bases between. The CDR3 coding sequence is TGCAGCGCCCGGGTTCCTCAAAACATTCAGTACTTC. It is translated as CSARVPQNIQYF.

The CDR3 region has the DNA TGTGCCAGCAGTTTATGGGGGGAGGCTGGCTACACCTTC. This codes for CASSLWGEAGYTF. J is TRBJ1-2 and V is TRBV28, with D perhaps TRBD1 (5 bases). The germline V gene has CDR1 MDHEN and CDR2 SYDVKM. This CDR3 is built from 13 residues. Trimming stripped 0 bases from V and 7 bases from J, with 9 bases between.